What follows are 10 T cell receptor beta chains derived from one specimen sequenced in a study of T cells after posttransplantation cyclophosphamide. Here immunoSEQ multiplex PCR was the method, and the copy in TCRdb shows in-frame clones only, minus some. The data hold approximately 30,000 clones, with 75% to 95% observed a single time. Cells defined as naive were viable CD3+CD4+ or CD3+CD8+ and CCR7+CD45RA+CD45RO-CD95-CD27+CD28+. The sequenced sample consisted of naive CD4+ T cells sorted from PBMCs. These receptors originate from a woman aged 60-75 years in good health, CMV-negative, and a related stem cell transplant donor.

The rearrangement joins TRBV19 to TRBJ1-2; TRBD1 matches 10 bases. V shed 5 bases, J shed 7 bases, and the junction held 10 bases outside the gene matches. The CDR3 is 15 amino acids. The V gene's germline CDR1 is LNHDA and CDR2 SQIVND (reference sequence). As DNA, the CDR3 is TGTGCCAGTAGTCTCGACAGGGGGCGCTTTGGTGGCTACACCTTC. This translates into CASSLDRGRFGGYTF.

The J gene is TRBJ1-2, the V gene TRBV28; TRBD1 is a possible D gene (5 bases). Germline loops: CDR1 MDHEN, CDR2 SYDVKM. Trimming left V 2 bases short and J 8 bases short, with 9 bases between. The CDR3 is 12 residues long. Here the CDR3 reads CASSLRQGGYTF. The CDR3 region has the DNA TGTGCCAGCAGTTTAAGGCAGGGCGGCTACACCTTC.

This rearrangement joins TRBV7-2 to TRBJ1-5; D is undetermined. V lost 5 bases to trimming and J lost 6 bases, with 17 bases between them. Germline CDR1 and CDR2: SGHTA and FQGNSA. This CDR3 spans 15 amino acids. The CDR3 protein is CASSPLAGNFQPQHF. The CDR3, as DNA: TGTGCCAGCAGCCCCCTGGCCGGGAATTTTCAGCCCCAGCATTTT. The variable domain in full, with the rest retrieved from reference TRBV7-2 and TRBJ1-5, is GAGVSQSPSNKVTEKGKDVELRCDPISGHTALYWYRQSLGQGLEFLIYFQGNSAPDKSGLPSDRFSAERTGGSVSTLTIQRTQQEDSAVYLCASSPLAGNFQPQHFGDGTRLSIL.

This rearrangement joins TRBV6-1 to TRBJ2-2, with D maybe TRBD1 (6 bases). Between the trimmed V and J ends, which lost 6 bases and 6 bases, there was a span of 11 bases. The CDR3 runs 13 residues. Germline V CDR1 and CDR2: MNHNS, SASEGT. The CDR3 spells CASRPQGSGELFF. The CDR3 coding sequence is TGTGCCAGCAGACCACAGGGATCCGGGGAGCTGTTTTTT.

The chain joins TRBV9 to TRBJ2-7; possible D gene TRBD1, 5 bases. Germline V gene data show CDR1 as SGDLS and CDR2 as YYNGEE. This CDR3 is built from 14 residues. V was pared by 4 bases and J by 2 bases, with 13 bases between. Written as DNA, the CDR3 is TGTGCCAGCAGCCCCAGACAGTCTCCCTACGAGCAGTACTTC. Encoded protein: CASSPRQSPYEQYF.

This clone was seen a handful of times. The chain recombines TRBV10-1 with TRBJ1-1; perhaps TRBD1 as D (5 bases). Germline V gene lookup returns CDR1 WNHNN and CDR2 SYGVQD (reference sequence). Between the trimmed V and J ends, which lost 0 bases and 1 base, there was a span of 6 bases. This CDR3 region has 14 residues. The CDR3 loop is CASSESGQNTEAFF. The DNA of the CDR3 is TGCGCCAGCAGTGAGTCCGGACAGAACACTGAAGCTTTCTTT.

CDR3 nucleotide sequence: TGCAGCGTTGTGGGACATTACAATGAGCAGTTCTTC. This translates into CSVVGHYNEQFF. J is TRBJ2-1 and V is TRBV29-1, with a tentative D call TRBD1 (6 bases). Trimming removed 4 bases from V and 4 bases from J, with 8 bases in between. Germline V gene sequence: CDR1 SQVTM, CDR2 ANQGSEA. There are 12 residues in the CDR3.

CDR3: CASSLRTGPQETQYF. As DNA, the CDR3 is TGTGCCAGCAGCCTCCGGACAGGACCTCAAGAGACCCAGTACTTC. V and J are TRBV5-6 and TRBJ2-5; 7 nucleotides agree with TRBD1. Germline-derived CDR1 and CDR2 are SGHDT and YYEEEE. This CDR3 is 15 amino acids long. J lost 2 bases, V lost 4 bases, and 8 bases had no gene match.

The genes are TRBV28 and TRBJ1-2; D is unclear. The V end was cut by 5 bases, the J end by 0 bases, with 16 bases between. The V gene's germline CDR1 is MDHEN and CDR2 SYDVKM. This CDR3 region has 16 residues. The CDR3 spells CASSPRPRTTNYGYTF. The CDR3 DNA sequence: TGTGCCAGCAGTCCTAGACCAAGAACTACTAACTATGGCTACACCTTC.

This chain joins TRBV29-1 and TRBJ2-7; possible D gene TRBD1, 5 bases. Trimming removed 4 bases at V and 2 bases at J, with 9 bases between. The CDR3 spans 12 residues. Germline CDR1 is SQVTM and CDR2 is ANQGSEA. The CDR3 DNA reads TGCAGCGTTGGACAGCAAACCTACGAGCAGTACTTC. It is translated as CSVGQQTYEQYF.